This T cell receptor (beta chain) was obtained from a study of blood T cell repertoires in COVID-19. On the study more broadly: Sites in the United States, Italy and Spain provided acute and convalescent COVID-19 samples. PBMCs, B-cell-depleted T cells, or T cells were the source of the cDNA or gDNA that made up the material.

The germline V and J ends were trimmed by 1 base and 0 bases, with 8 bases remaining between them. There are 15 residues in the CDR3. Germline lookup yields CDR1 SGHDN and CDR2 FVKESK. The assay was immunoSEQ multiplex PCR, and TCRdb's table has in-frame clones only and misses some. This table holds 200,000 to 250,000 clones, approximately 86% found once. The sequence was obtained from an elderly woman with acute or convalescent COVID-19. Material: peripheral blood. The chain employs TRBV14 and TRBJ2-3; no clear D gene. The CDR3 sequence: CASSQGSSSTDTQYF. The CDR3 DNA reads as TGTGCCAGCAGCCAAGGTTCCTCCAGCACAGATACGCAGTATTTT.